This TCR beta chain was found in a study of cytomegalovirus exposure and HLA in healthy donors. Regarding the study as a whole: Most of the TCR beta V segments (in an earlier analysis) were productive either about 87% or about 30% of the time. A later look showed TCR association rates differing by HLA locus, highest for DRB1 and lowest for HLA-C. TCR beta V- and J-gene trimming, according to a later analysis, was linked to a missense DCLRE1C variant.

Donors counted as nominally healthy when sampled, yet unrecorded immune exposures were likely. In the case of this clone: The antigen is not known.

60 Vbeta and 13 Jbeta primers were used in PCR. The repertoire was sequenced with immunoSEQ multiplex PCR; TCRdb's copy has only in-frame clones and lacks some. The repertoire consists of 150,000 to 200,000 clones, with about 76% occurring once and the leading ten covering 5.4%. This receptor was taken from a woman aged 18-30 years in good health and CMV-seropositive. Input material: PBMCs.

The CDR3 region is CASSPKGATGELFF. The CDR3 region has the DNA TGTGCCAGCAGCCCCAAGGGAGCTACCGGGGAGCTGTTTTTT. The rearrangement joins TRBV9 to TRBJ2-2; maybe TRBD2 (5 bases). Germline V lookup: CDR1 SGDLS, CDR2 YYNGEE. CDR3 length equals 14 residues. Deletions cut 4 bases from V and 5 bases from J, with 12 bases between. The variable domain in full, completed from reference TRBV9 and TRBJ2-2, reads DSGVTQTPKHLITATGQRVTLRCSPRSGDLSVYWYQQSLDQGLQFLIQYYNGEERAKGNILERFSAQQFPDLHSELNLSSLELGDSALYFCASSPKGATGELFFGEGSRLTVL.